These 5 T cell receptor beta chains were all obtained from the same sample, sequenced in a study of blood T cell repertoires in COVID-19. Sequencing used immunoSEQ multiplex PCR; TCRdb keeps in-frame clones, though not all of them. There are about 56,000 clones in the sample; 89% occur only once, and about 46% lies in the top ten. The sample comprised peripheral blood. These receptors were taken from a woman aged 60 to 75 with COVID-19, enrolled during active disease.

This clone was found once. The J gene is TRBJ2-7, the V gene TRBV27; D possibly corresponds to TRBD2 (6 bases). V was shortened by 2 bases and J by 3 bases, with 11 bases between the two germline ends. This CDR3 is built from 14 residues. CDR1 and CDR2 from the germline V gene are MNHEY and SMNVEV (reference sequence). The CDR3 region has the DNA TGTGCCAGCAGTTTAGAGCAGGGAGGCTACGAGCAGTACTTC. This encodes CASSLEQGGYEQYF.

The chain's CDR3 is CASSLGLAGISDTQYF. The CDR3 DNA is TGTGCCAGCAGCTTAGGGCTAGCGGGTATTTCAGATACGCAGTATTTT. This chain links TRBV11-2 with TRBJ2-3; 8 nucleotides match TRBD2. This CDR3 is built from 16 residues. The V gene end was trimmed by 1 base and the J gene end by 4 bases; junction bases not matched to a gene: 7. Germline CDR1 is SGHAT and CDR2 is FQNNGV.

The gene calls are TRBV18 and TRBJ2-4, with 9 positions matching TRBD1. With V trimmed by 0 bases and J by 1 base, 7 bases remained unmatched. This CDR3 contains 18 residues. Germline V gene lookup returns CDR1 KGHSH and CDR2 LQKENI. The CDR3 DNA reads as TGTGCCAGCTCACCACCGGGACAGGGTTGGGGGGCCAAAAACATTCAGTACTTC. This gives the protein CASSPPGQGWGAKNIQYF.

This chain joins TRBV7-2 and TRBJ1-6; D unclear. Germline V gene sequence: CDR1 SGHTA, CDR2 FQGNSA. V dropped 7 bases and J dropped 7 bases, with 14 bases sitting between them. The length of the CDR3 is 14 residues. CDR3 DNA sequence: TGTGCCAGCACAAGCCGGTCTTCGAATTCACCCCTCCACTTT. This sequence encodes CASTSRSSNSPLHF.

The gene calls are TRBV6-5 and TRBJ1-5, with 7 positions matching TRBD1. CDR3 length: 13 amino acids. Germline lookup yields CDR1 MNHEY and CDR2 SVGAGI. V lost 5 bases to trimming and J lost 5 bases; unmatched junction nucleotides: 3. The chain's CDR3 is CASSRDRDQPQHF. The CDR3 nucleotides are TGTGCCAGCAGTCGAGACAGGGATCAGCCCCAGCATTTT.